This T cell receptor (beta chain) was captured in a study of vaccination and CD4 T cells after COVID-19. Details on this clonotype: Antigen: not known.

The germline V gene has CDR1 KGHDR and CDR2 SFDVKD. The ends were cut back, 4 bases at V and 6 bases at J, with 12 bases in the middle. This CDR3 region has 14 residues. Stated treatment: approximately 9-day PBMC culture with coronavirus spike peptide pools or control peptides (ViraFEST assay). Cultured CD4+ T cell DNA underwent sequencing with the Oncomine TCR Beta short-read assay. Genomic DNA extraction was carried out from cultured CD4+ T cells. TCRdb re-called the PCR reads with MiXCR, one entry per CDR3 protein. The top ten clones hold nearly 10% of a sample with approximately 16,000 distinct CDR3 sequences, about four fifths of them seen once.

J is TRBJ1-5 and V is TRBV24-1; D is perhaps TRBD1 (5 bases). The receptor's source is a human donor who received a COVID-19 vaccine. The specimen comprised CD4+ T cells from blood, cultured in vitro, sampled after SARS-CoV-2 vaccination. The CDR3 spells CATSDRVGLQPQHF. CDR3 DNA: TGTGCCACCAGTGACAGGGTTGGGCTTCAGCCCCAGCATTTT.